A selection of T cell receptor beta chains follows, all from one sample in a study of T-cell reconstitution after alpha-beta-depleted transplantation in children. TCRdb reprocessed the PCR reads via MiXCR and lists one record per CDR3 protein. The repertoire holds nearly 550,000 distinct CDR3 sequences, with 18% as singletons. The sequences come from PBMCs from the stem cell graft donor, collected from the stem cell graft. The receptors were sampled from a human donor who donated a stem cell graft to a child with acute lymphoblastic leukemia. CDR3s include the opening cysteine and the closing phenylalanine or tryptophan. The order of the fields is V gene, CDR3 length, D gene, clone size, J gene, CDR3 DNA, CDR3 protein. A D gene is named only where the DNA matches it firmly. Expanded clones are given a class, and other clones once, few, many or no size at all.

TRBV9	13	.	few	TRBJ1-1	TGTGCCAGCAGGCTGGATGGCGGCACTGAAGCTTTCTTT	CASRLDGGTEAFF
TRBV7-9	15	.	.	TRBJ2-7	TGTGCCAGCAGCGGACTTACGGGGCGTCTCTACGAGCAGTACTTC	CASSGLTGRLYEQYF
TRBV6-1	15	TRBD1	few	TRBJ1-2	TGTGCCAGCAGGGAACCGGGACAGGGGGCCTATGGCTACACCTTC	CASREPGQGAYGYTF
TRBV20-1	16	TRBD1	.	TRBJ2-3	TGCAGTGCTAACCCTTACGAGGGGGCGAACACAGATACGCAGTATTTT	CSANPYEGANTDTQYF
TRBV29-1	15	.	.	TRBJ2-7	TGCAGCGTTGAAGGTGAGGGTCCCCGGGGCTACGAGCAGTACTTC	CSVEGEGPRGYEQYF
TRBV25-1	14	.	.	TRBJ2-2	TGTGCCAGCAGTGAATTATCCGCCCCCGGGGAGCTGTTTTTT	CASSELSAPGELFF
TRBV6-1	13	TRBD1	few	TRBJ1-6	TGTGCCAGCCGGACAGGGGACGTTCGGCCCCTCCACTTT	CASRTGDVRPLHF
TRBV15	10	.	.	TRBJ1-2	TGTGCCAAATGGTTCCATGGCTACACCTTC	CAKWFHGYTF
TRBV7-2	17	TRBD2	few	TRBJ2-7	TGTGCCAGCAGCGCATCGGGCGGGCGGGAGAAAGAATACGAGCAGTACTTC	CASSASGGREKEYEQYF
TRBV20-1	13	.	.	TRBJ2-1	TGCAGTGCTAGAGATCCCCAGGACAATGAGCAGTTCTTC	CSARDPQDNEQFF
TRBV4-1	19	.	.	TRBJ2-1	TGCGCCAGCAGGTCCCCGGGACAGGGGCGGCGGGAGGGCCGGAATGAGCAGTTCTTC	CASRSPGQGRREGRNEQFF
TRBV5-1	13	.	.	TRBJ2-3	TGCGCCAGCAGCTTTACACTCACAGATACGCAGTATTTT	CASSFTLTDTQYF
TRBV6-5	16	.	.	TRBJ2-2	TGTGCCAGCAGTTACGAGGGTGTTGGATACACCGGGGAGCTGTTTTTT	CASSYEGVGYTGELFF
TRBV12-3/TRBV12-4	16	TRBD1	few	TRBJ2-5	TGTGCCAGCAGTTTTTCCGGGACAGGGGGCGAGGAGACCCAGTACTTC	CASSFSGTGGEETQYF
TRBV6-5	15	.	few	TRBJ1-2	TGTGCCAGCAGTTACTCGGGGGGTTACTACTATGGCTACACCTTC	CASSYSGGYYYGYTF
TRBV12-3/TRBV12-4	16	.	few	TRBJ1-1	TGTGCCAGCAGCCGATGGGGTGTATTCAGGAACACTGAAGCTTTCTTT	CASSRWGVFRNTEAFF
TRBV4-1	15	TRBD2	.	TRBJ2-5	TGCGCCAGCAGCCAAGCTGGGACTAGCGGAGAGACCCAGTACTTC	CASSQAGTSGETQYF
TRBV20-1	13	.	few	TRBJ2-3	TGCAGTGCCCCCAGTCTAATAGGAGATACGCAGTATTTT	CSAPSLIGDTQYF
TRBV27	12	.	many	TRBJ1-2	TGTGCCAGCAGTTTATCAGGGGATGGCTACACCTTC	CASSLSGDGYTF
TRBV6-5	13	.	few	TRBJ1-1	TGTGCCAGCAGGGCAGGGTTAGGGACTGAAGCTTTCTTT	CASRAGLGTEAFF
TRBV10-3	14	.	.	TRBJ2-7	TGTGCCATCAGTGACGGCCCGGGGGCGCTTGAGCAGTACTTC	CAISDGPGALEQYF
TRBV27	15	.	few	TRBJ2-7	TGTGCCAGCAGTTTAGAACAGGGTTGGTCCTACGAGCAGTACTTC	CASSLEQGWSYEQYF
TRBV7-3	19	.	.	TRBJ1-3	TGTGCCAGCACCCGACTTAAAATGGGGCAGGCTGGAAAGGGAAACACCATATATTTT	CASTRLKMGQAGKGNTIYF